This TCR beta chain was observed in a study of blood T cell repertoires in COVID-19. Among Cohort 3 donors, those recovered had two negative PCRs, clearance, or symptom resolution. The assay was immunoSEQ multiplex PCR, and TCRdb's table has in-frame clones only and misses some. The table records 450,000 to 600,000 clones, roughly 90% of them present only once. Germline V gene lookup returns CDR1 MNHEY and CDR2 SMNVEV (reference sequence). Unmatched junction bases numbered 7, after V lost 6 bases and J lost 7 bases. The CDR3 totals 13 residues. This chain uses TRBV27 with TRBJ2-5; 8 bases align to TRBD1. The receptor comes from a woman aged 18-29 years who had recovered from COVID-19. The source material was PBMCs or T cells enriched from blood (not recorded which). In DNA form, the CDR3 reads TGTGCCAGCAGCTCGGGACAGGAAGGGACCCAGTACTTC. Its protein is CASSSGQEGTQYF.